The 13 T cell receptor beta chains given below trace back to one sample, sequenced in a study of Graves' ophthalmopathy and Graves' hyperthyroidism. RNA transcripts served as template for amplifying TCR beta CDR3 sequences. RT-PCR was first run with HTBI primers, then multiplex PCR in a second round. TCRdb processed the multiplex PCR reads anew with MiXCR; each CDR3 protein has one entry. The sample has 450,000 to 600,000 distinct CDR3 sequences; less than 40% are singletons. Material for sequencing was peripheral blood or thyroid tissue (not recorded which). The origin of the receptors is an adult man with Graves' hyperthyroidism.

This chain connects TRBV29-1 to TRBJ1-1; 10 positions agree with TRBD1. Unmatched junction bases numbered 2, after V lost 4 bases and J lost 3 bases. The germline V gene has CDR1 SQVTM and CDR2 ANQGSEA. The CDR3 has 13 residues. The DNA for the CDR3 is TGCAGCGTTGGGACAGGGGGGGACACTGAAGCTTTCTTT. Amino acids: CSVGTGGDTEAFF.

The table lists this clonotype with a few counts. The chain joins TRBV5-1 to TRBJ1-4; D is ambiguous. This CDR3 region has 15 residues. Per germline, CDR1 SGHRS and CDR2 YFSETQ. V was shortened by 0 bases and J by 7 bases, with 13 bases between the two germline ends. This CDR3 reads CASSLDRVGSEKLFF. Here the CDR3 DNA reads TGCGCCAGCAGCTTGGATCGGGTCGGGAGTGAAAAACTGTTTTTT.

This clonotype was recorded a few times. The CDR3 loop reads CASSGLAGTDTQYF. Written as DNA, the CDR3 is TGCGCCAGCAGTGGACTAGCGGGAACAGATACGCAGTATTTT. The gene calls are TRBV10-1 and TRBJ2-3; 11 bases align to TRBD2. Germline CDR1 and CDR2: WNHNN and SYGVQD (reference sequence). Germline trimming cut 4 bases from V and 3 bases from J; bases unmatched to any gene: 0. The CDR3 runs to 14 residues.

This chain uses TRBV10-2 with TRBJ2-1; 7 bases are a match to TRBD1. CDR1 and CDR2 from the germline V gene are WSHSY and SAAADI. The CDR3 totals 16 residues. V lost 0 bases, J lost 4 bases, and 6 bases stayed unmatched. The CDR3 sequence: CASSESQGTLYNEQFF. CDR3 in DNA: TGCGCCAGCAGTGAGTCACAGGGGACGCTTTACAATGAGCAGTTCTTC.

This clonotype appeared a few times. The V gene is TRBV3-1, the J gene TRBJ1-5, with D possibly matching TRBD1 (6 bases). The CDR3 length is 13 residues. Deletions cut 3 bases from V and 9 bases from J, with 12 bases between. Looked up from germline, CDR1 is LGHDT and CDR2 is YNNKEL (reference sequence). The chain's CDR3 is CASSQTLQGPQHF. In DNA form, the CDR3 reads TGTGCCAGCAGCCAGACCCTACAGGGGCCCCAGCATTTT.

A few counts support this clonotype. The chain is built from TRBV29-1 and TRBJ2-7, with D perhaps assigned TRBD1 or TRBD2 (5 bases each). V lost 3 bases, J lost 7 bases, and 16 bases lay in between. This CDR3 has 13 amino acids. Germline V gene data show CDR1 as SQVTM and CDR2 as ANQGSEA. The CDR3 sequence is CSVDVGPNNEQYF. As DNA, the CDR3 is TGCAGCGTTGATGTGGGACCCAACAATGAGCAGTACTTC.

The V call is TRBV2, the J call TRBJ1-1; TRBD1 is a possible D gene (5 bases). CDR1 and CDR2 (germline): SNHLY, FYNNEI. V was cut by 7 bases and J by 0 bases, with 9 bases left in between. The length of the CDR3 is 13 residues. CDR3 in amino acids: CASTGHLNTEAFF. DNA of the CDR3: TGTGCCAGCACCGGACACTTGAACACTGAAGCTTTCTTT.

The sample holds a few counts of this clonotype. The chain recombines TRBV28 with TRBJ2-7; D gene uncertain. The germline V and J ends were trimmed by 8 bases and 0 bases, with 8 bases remaining between them. The CDR3 has 12 amino acids. Looked up from germline, CDR1 is MDHEN and CDR2 is SYDVKM. This CDR3 is CASGHSSYEQYF. The CDR3 nucleotides are TGTGCCAGCGGGCATTCCTCCTACGAGCAGTACTTC.

This clonotype was detected ten times or more. The chain couples TRBV2 to TRBJ2-7; maybe TRBD1 (5 bases). This CDR3 is built from 14 residues. Deletions cut 3 bases from V and 6 bases from J, with 15 bases between. Germline V gives CDR1 SNHLY, CDR2 FYNNEI. Here the CDR3 reads CASSEPGISLEQYF. CDR3 in DNA: TGTGCCAGCAGTGAGCCAGGGATTAGTCTCGAGCAGTACTTC.

The genes are TRBV10-3 and TRBJ2-5; no clear D gene. CDR1 is ENHRY and CDR2 is SYGVKD in the germline V gene. Trimming pared 3 bases from V and 3 bases from J, leaving 11 bases between. The CDR3 is made up of 14 amino acids. The CDR3 protein is CAISEVFREETQYF. CDR3 DNA: TGTGCCATCAGTGAAGTCTTTAGGGAAGAGACCCAGTACTTC.

This rearrangement joins TRBV29-1 to TRBJ1-4; TRBD1 is a possible D gene (5 bases). V lost 7 bases and J lost 7, with 16 bases in between. CDR3 length: 13 amino acids. Germline V gene sequence: CDR1 SQVTM, CDR2 ANQGSEA. The DNA for the CDR3 is TGCAGCGCTGTGGGGGGTAGAATTGAAAAACTGTTTTTT. The encoded protein is CSAVGGRIEKLFF.

Ten or more counts support this clonotype. V and J are TRBV27 and TRBJ1-6; no clear D gene. Germline loops: CDR1 MNHEY, CDR2 SMNVEV (reference sequence). The CDR3 spans 12 residues. With 6 bases removed from V and 9 bases from J, the gap between germline ends came to 9 bases. The CDR3 is CASRVGGSPLHF. The CDR3, as DNA: TGTGCCAGCAGGGTGGGTGGTTCACCCCTCCACTTT.

As to this clonotype: Possible read error: a much larger clone is one base away. V is TRBV7-2 and J is TRBJ2-7; 7 bases map to TRBD1. CDR3 length: 18 residues. The germline gives CDR1 SGHTA, CDR2 FQGNSA. The CDR3 region is CASSPTPRQGLSSYGQYF. Written as DNA, the CDR3 is TGTGCCAGCAGCCCCACTCCTCGACAGGGCCTTAGCTCCTACGGGCAGTACTTC.